The sequence of this T cell receptor (beta chain) was determined in a study of identical twins. One entry per CDR3 protein results from TCRdb running MiXCR on the 5' RACE reads. The data hold 450,000 or so distinct CDR3 sequences, with more than 13% observed a single time. Broader study findings: The more abundant beta clonotypes in cord blood had fewer insertions, and memory repertoires did not show this. Potential partial confounding of zero-insertion analyses by invariant MAIT and iNKT cells was noted. Out-of-frame TCR alpha sharing observed in monozygotic twins exceeded model estimates.

With regard to this clonotype: The antigen is not known.

This sample also belongs to another study, concerning yellow fever vaccine responses in identical twins.

This sequence was found in a young woman in good health. The specimen sequenced was CD4+ T cells sorted from blood.

The chain's CDR3 is CASSEEGLGETQYF. The DNA of the CDR3 is TGTGCCAGCAGTGAGGAGGGGCTGGGGGAGACCCAGTACTTC. The rearrangement joins TRBV25-1 to TRBJ2-5; possible D gene TRBD2, 6 bases. V shed 3 bases and J shed 5 bases, with 13 bases lying between them. Germline V gene lookup returns CDR1 MGHDK and CDR2 SYGVNS. The CDR3 has 14 amino acids.